A single sample is the source of the 10 T cell receptor beta chains below, sequenced in a study of blood T cells in healthy people across ages (dated by TCRdb to 2014 to 2015). Library preparation was by 5' RACE. The sequencing machine was an Illumina HiSeq 2500. A second roughly 7 to 11 cycle PCR used a sample-barcoded 5' primer and a J-beta primer mix. The public reads were quality trimmed at Q25 with fastp and then assembled into clones with MiXCR by TCRdb, keeping productive beta chains. One record per CDR3 amino acid sequence lists the most common genes and DNA. The sample table lists about 670,000 distinct CDR3 sequences, over 40% of them with a count of one. The ten top clones hold roughly 13% of the sample. The sample taken for sequencing was blood. These receptors were collected from a woman aged 80 or over in good health.

The V call is TRBV4-2, the J call TRBJ1-5; 10 bases agree with TRBD1. The CDR3 loop spans 16 amino acids. The V segment lost 3 bases and the J segment 7 bases; nucleotides outside the gene matches: 9. Germline CDR1 LGHNA, CDR2 YNFKEQ. The DNA for the CDR3 is TGTGCCAGCAGCCAGACCGGGACAGGGGTAGGGCAGCCCCAGCATTTT. Translating gives CASSQTGTGVGQPQHF.

The V call is TRBV7-2, the J call TRBJ2-1; TRBD2 agrees at 11 bases. Per the germline V gene, CDR1 is SGHTA and CDR2 is FQGNSA. The CDR3 has 16 residues. V trimming: 1 base; J trimming: 12 bases; junction bases outside the gene matches: 11. CDR3 loop: CASSLELAGGLDTQFF. CDR3 nucleotide sequence: TGTGCCAGCAGCTTAGAGCTAGCGGGGGGTCTAGATACGCAGTTCTTC.

The chain recombines TRBV11-2 with TRBJ2-2; 8 positions match TRBD2. Germline assignment: CDR1 SGHAT and CDR2 FQNNGV. CDR3 length equals 18 residues. The ends lost 5 bases at V and 2 bases at J; junction bases unmatched: 13. The CDR3 loop is CASSPRTSRGVNTGELFF. CDR3 sequence (DNA): TGTGCCAGCAGCCCCCGGACTAGCAGAGGAGTTAACACCGGGGAGCTGTTTTTT.

This clonotype was observed a few times. This chain joins TRBV24-1 and TRBJ2-2; maybe TRBD1 (6 bases). V lost 10 bases, J lost 5 bases, and 16 bases lay in between. The CDR3 has 14 amino acids. Per germline, CDR1 KGHDR and CDR2 SFDVKD. DNA of the CDR3: TGTGCCACACAACCGGGACAAGAAACCGGGGAGCTGTTTTTT. This translates into CATQPGQETGELFF.

This clonotype was recorded a few times. The chain combines TRBV28 with TRBJ1-5; possible D gene TRBD1, 6 bases. V lost 1 base and J lost 6, with 25 bases in between. Germline V gene sequence: CDR1 MDHEN, CDR2 SYDVKM. The CDR3 consists of 19 residues. The CDR3 spells CASSLYSQTVTGRSQPQHF. The CDR3 DNA reads as TGTGCCAGCAGTTTATACAGTCAAACCGTTACAGGGAGGTCTCAGCCCCAGCATTTT.

As regards this clonotype: This clone may be a read error of a much larger clone one base away. The chain joins TRBV20-1 to TRBJ2-5; the D call may be TRBD1 or TRBD2 (6 bases each). The CDR3 is 12 amino acids. Germline CDR1 DFQATT, CDR2 SNEGSKA (reference sequence). V was trimmed by 7 bases and J by 11 bases, leaving 20 bases between them. CDR3: CSGDGGYNEQYF. CDR3 coding DNA: TGCAGTGGCGACGGGGGCTACAATGAGCAGTACTTC.

CDR3 DNA: TGTGCCAGCAGTCGGCCCACTACCTCCTACGAGCAGTACTTC. Translated, it gives CASSRPTTSYEQYF. The J gene is TRBJ2-7, the V gene TRBV5-6; D is ambiguous. V lost 5 bases to trimming and J lost 0 bases, with 12 bases between them. The CDR3 sequence is 14 residues long. From germline, CDR1 is SGHDT and CDR2 YYEEEE.

Remarks on this clonotype: Because the CDR3 is missing its conserved closing phenylalanine or tryptophan, this is likely a read error. The rearrangement joins TRBV28 to TRBJ2-7; D possibly corresponds to TRBD1 (7 bases). The germline V gene has CDR1 MDHEN and CDR2 SYDVKM. Trimming pared 6 bases from V and 3 bases from J, leaving 21 bases between. CDR3 length equals 16 residues. The CDR3 region has the DNA TGTGCCAGCAGATCAGGGGGGTATCAGAGACTCTACGAGCAGTACTTA. This encodes CASRSGGYQRLYEQYL.

This clonotype was recorded many times. The chain employs TRBV14 and TRBJ2-3; D assignment may be TRBD1 or TRBD2 (6 bases each). V was trimmed by 2 bases and J by 1 base, leaving 13 bases between them. The CDR3 runs 16 residues. The germline CDR1 and CDR2 sequences are SGHDN and FVKESK. CDR3 nucleotides: TGTGCCAGCAGCCAACCAGGACGGGGGCGCACAGATACGCAGTATTTT. Its protein is CASSQPGRGRTDTQYF. The full variable domain, with the rest looked up from reference TRBV14 and TRBJ2-3, is EAGVTQFPSHSVIEKGQTVTLRCDPISGHDNLYWYRRVMGKEIKFLLHFVKESKQDESGMPNNRFLAERTGGTYSTLKVQPAELEDSGVYFCASSQPGRGRTDTQYFGPGTRLTVL.

The chain has TRBV5-1 and TRBJ1-6, with D possibly TRBD1 on 5 matching bases. V was cut by 3 bases and J by 8 bases, with 21 bases left in between. The CDR3 loop spans 17 amino acids. The germline gives CDR1 SGHRS, CDR2 YFSETQ. The chain's CDR3 is CASSSKTGTGEYSPLHF. As DNA, the CDR3 is TGCGCCAGCAGCTCCAAAACCGGGACCGGGGAGTATTCACCCCTCCACTTT.